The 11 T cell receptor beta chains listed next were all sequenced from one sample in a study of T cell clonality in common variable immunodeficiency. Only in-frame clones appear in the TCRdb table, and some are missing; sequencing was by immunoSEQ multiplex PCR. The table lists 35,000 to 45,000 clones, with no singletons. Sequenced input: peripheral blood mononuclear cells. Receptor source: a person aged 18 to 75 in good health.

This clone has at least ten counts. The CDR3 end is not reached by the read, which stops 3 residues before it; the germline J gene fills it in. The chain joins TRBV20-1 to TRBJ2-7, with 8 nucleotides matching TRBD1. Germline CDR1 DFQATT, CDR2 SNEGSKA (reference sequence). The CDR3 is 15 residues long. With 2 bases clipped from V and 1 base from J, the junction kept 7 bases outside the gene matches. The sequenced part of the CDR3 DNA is TGCAGTGCTAGATTTGGACAGGGTCGATCCTACGAG. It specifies CSARFGQGRSYE. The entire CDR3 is CSARFGQGRSYEQYF.

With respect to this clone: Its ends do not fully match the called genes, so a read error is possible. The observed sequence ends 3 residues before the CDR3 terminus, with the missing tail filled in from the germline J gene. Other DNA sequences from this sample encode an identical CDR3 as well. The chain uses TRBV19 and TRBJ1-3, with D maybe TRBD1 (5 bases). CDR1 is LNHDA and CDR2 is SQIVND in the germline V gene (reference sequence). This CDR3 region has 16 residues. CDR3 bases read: TGTGCCAGTACCCTAGGGGTCTTCAACTCTGGAAACACA. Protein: CASTLGVFNSGNT. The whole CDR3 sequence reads CASTLGVFNSGNTIYF.

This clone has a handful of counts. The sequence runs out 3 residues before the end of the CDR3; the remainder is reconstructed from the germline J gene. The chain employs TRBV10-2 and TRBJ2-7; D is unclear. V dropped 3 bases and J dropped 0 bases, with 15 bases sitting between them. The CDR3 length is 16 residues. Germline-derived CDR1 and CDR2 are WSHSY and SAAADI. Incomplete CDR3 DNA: TGCGCCAGCAGTGAATCTGTACAGATCCTCTCCTACGAG. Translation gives CASSESVQILSYE. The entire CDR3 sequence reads CASSESVQILSYEQYF.

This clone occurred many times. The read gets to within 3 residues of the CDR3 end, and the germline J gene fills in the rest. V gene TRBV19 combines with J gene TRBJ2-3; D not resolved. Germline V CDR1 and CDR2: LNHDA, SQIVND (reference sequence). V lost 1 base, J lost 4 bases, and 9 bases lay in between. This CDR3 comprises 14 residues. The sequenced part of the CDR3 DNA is TGTGCCAGTAGTATAGGGCCCCCCGCAGATACG. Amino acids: CASSIGPPADT. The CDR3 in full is CASSIGPPADTQYF.

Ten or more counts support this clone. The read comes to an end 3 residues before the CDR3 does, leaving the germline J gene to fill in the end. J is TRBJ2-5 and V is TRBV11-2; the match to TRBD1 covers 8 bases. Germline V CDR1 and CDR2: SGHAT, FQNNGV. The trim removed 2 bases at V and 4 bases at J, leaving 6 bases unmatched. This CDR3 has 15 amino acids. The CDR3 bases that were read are TGTGCCAGCAGCTTACATCCAGGGGGCATAGAGACC. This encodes CASSLHPGGIET. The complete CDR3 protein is CASSLHPGGIETQYF. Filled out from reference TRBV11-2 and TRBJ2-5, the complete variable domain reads EAGVAQSPRYKIIEKRQSVAFWCNPISGHATLYWYQQILGQGPKLLIQFQNNGVVDDSQLPKDRFSAERLKGVDSTLKIQPAKLEDSAVYLCASSLHPGGIETQYFGPGTRLLVL.

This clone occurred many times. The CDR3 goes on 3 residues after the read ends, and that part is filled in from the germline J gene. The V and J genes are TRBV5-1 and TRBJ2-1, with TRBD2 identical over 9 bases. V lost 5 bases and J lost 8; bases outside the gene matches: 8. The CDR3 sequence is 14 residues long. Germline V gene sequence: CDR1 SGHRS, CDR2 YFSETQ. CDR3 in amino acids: CASSSISGSHEQFF. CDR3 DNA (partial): TGCGCCAGCAGTTCGATTAGCGGGAGTCATGAG.

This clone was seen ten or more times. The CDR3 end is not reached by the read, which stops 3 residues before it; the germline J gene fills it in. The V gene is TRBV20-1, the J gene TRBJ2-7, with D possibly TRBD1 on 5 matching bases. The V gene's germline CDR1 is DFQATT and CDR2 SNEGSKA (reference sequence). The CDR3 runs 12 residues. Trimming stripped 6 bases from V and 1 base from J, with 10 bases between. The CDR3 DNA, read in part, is TGCAGTGCCAGCTCAGGGTCCTACGAG. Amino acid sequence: CSASSGSYE. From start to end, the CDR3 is CSASSGSYEQYF.

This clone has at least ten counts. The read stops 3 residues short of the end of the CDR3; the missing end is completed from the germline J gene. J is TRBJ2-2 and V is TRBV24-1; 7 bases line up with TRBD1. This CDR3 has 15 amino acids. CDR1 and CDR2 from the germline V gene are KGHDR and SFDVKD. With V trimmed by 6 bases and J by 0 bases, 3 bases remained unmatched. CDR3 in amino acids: CATSRTGTNTGELFF. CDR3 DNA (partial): TGTGCCACCAGTCGGACAGGAACGAACACCGGGGAG.

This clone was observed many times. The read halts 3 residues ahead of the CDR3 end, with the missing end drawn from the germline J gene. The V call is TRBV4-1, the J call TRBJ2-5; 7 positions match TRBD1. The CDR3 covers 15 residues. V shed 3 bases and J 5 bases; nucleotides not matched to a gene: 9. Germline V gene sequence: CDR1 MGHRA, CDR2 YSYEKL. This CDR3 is CASSHRTGPAETQYF. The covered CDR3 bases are TGCGCCAGCAGCCACCGGACAGGACCCGCGGAGACC.

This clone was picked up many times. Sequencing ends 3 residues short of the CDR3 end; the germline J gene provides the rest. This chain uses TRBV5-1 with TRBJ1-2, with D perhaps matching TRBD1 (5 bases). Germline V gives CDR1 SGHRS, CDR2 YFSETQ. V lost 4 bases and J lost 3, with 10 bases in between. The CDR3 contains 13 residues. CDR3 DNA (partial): TGCGCCAGCAGCCAATCAGGGTACTATGGC. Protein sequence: CASSQSGYYG. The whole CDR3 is CASSQSGYYGYTF.

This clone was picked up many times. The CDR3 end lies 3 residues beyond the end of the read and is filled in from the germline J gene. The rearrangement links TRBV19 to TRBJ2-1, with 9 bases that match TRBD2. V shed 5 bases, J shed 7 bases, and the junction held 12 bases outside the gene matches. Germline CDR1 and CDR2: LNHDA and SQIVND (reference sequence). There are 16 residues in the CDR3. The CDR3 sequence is CASSSGTSRRGNEQFF. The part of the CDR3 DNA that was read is TGTGCCAGTAGTTCCGGGACTAGCCGGCGGGGGAATGAG.